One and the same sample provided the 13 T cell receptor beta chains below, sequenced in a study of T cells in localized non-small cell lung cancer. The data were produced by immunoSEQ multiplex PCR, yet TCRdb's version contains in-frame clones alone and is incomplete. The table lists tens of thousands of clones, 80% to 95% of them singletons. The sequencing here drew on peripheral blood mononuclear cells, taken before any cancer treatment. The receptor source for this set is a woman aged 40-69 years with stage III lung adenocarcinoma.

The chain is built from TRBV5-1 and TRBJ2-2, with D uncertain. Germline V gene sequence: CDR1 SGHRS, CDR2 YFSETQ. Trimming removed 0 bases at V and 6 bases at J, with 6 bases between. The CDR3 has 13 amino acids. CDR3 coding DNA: TGCGCCAGCAGCTTGGTTGAATCCGGGGAGCTGTTTTTT. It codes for CASSLVESGELFF.

The chain's CDR3 is CASSAGVYGYTF. CDR3 nucleotides: TGTGCCAGCAGTGCAGGCGTCTATGGCTACACCTTC. This chain links TRBV2 with TRBJ1-2; no firm D call. This CDR3 has 12 residues. CDR1 is SNHLY and CDR2 is FYNNEI in the germline V gene. V lost 4 bases, J lost 4 bases, and 7 bases lay in between.

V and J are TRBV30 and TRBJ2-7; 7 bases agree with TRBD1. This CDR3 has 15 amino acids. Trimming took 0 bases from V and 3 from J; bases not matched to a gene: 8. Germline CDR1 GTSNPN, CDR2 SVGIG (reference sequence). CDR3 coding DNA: TGTGCCTGGAGTGTAGTGGGAAGGGACAGCTACGAGCAGTACTTC. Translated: CAWSVVGRDSYEQYF. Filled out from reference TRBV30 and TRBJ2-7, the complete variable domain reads SQTIHQWPATLVQPVGSPLSLECTVEGTSNPNLYWYRQAAGRGLQLLFYSVGIGQISSEVPQNLSASRPQDRQFILSSKKLLLSDSGFYLCAWSVVGRDSYEQYFGPGTRLTVT.

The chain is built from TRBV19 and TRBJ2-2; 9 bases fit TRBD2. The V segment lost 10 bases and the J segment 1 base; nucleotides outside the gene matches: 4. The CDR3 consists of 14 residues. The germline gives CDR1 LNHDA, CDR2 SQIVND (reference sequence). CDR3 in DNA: TGTGCCACATCAGCGGGGGGGAACACCGGGGAGCTGTTTTTT. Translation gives CATSAGGNTGELFF.

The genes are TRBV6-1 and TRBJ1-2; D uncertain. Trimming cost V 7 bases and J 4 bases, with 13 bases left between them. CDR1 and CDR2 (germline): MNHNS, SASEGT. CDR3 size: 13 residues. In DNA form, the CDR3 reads TGTGCCAGCACCCTTTCAATGGGCTATGGCTACACCTTC. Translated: CASTLSMGYGYTF.

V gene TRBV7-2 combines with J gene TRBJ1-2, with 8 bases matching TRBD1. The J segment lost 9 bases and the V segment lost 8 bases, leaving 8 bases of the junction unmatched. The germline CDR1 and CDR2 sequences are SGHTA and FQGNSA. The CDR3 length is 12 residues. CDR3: CASDRQGTSYTF. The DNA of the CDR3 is TGTGCCAGCGATAGACAGGGGACCAGCTACACCTTC.

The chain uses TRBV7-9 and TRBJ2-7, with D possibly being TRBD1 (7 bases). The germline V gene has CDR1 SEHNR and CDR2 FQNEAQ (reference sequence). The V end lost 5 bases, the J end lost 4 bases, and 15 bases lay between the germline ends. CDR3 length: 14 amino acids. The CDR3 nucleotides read TGTGCCAGCAGCATTTCTCAGGGGGGATACGAGCAGTACTTC. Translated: CASSISQGGYEQYF.

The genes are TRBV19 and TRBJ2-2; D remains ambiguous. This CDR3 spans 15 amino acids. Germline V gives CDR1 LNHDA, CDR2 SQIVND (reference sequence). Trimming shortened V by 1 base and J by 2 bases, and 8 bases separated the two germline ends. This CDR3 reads CASSIGNRNTGELFF. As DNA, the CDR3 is TGTGCCAGTAGTATAGGGAATAGAAACACCGGGGAGCTGTTTTTT.

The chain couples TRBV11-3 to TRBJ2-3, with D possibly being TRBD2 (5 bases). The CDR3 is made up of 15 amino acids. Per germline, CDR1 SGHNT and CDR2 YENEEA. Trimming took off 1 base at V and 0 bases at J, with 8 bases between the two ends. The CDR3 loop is CASSLVGGSTDTQYF. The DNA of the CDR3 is TGTGCCAGCAGCTTAGTAGGCGGGAGCACAGATACGCAGTATTTT. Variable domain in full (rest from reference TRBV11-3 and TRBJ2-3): EAGVVQSPRYKIIEKKQPVAFWCNPISGHNTLYWYLQNLGQGPELLIRYENEEAVDDSQLPKDRFSAERLKGVDSTLKIQPAELGDSAVYLCASSLVGGSTDTQYFGPGTRLTVL.

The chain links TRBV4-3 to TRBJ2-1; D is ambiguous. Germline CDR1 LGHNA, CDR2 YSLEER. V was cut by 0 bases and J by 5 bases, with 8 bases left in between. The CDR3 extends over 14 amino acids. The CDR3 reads CASSQEAFNNEQFF. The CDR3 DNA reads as TGCGCCAGCAGCCAAGAGGCCTTCAACAATGAGCAGTTCTTC.

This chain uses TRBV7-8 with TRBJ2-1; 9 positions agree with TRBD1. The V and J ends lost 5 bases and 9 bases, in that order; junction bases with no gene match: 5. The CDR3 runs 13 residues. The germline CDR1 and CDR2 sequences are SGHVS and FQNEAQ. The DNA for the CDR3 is TGTGCCAGCAGCAAGGGACAGGGCGGTGAGCAGTTCTTC. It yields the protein CASSKGQGGEQFF. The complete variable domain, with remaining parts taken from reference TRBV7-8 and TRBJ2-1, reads GAGVSQSPRYKVAKRGQDVALRCDPISGHVSLFWYQQALGQGPEFLTYFQNEAQLDKSGLPSDRFFAERPEGSVSTLKIQRTQQEDSAVYLCASSKGQGGEQFFGPGTRLTVL.

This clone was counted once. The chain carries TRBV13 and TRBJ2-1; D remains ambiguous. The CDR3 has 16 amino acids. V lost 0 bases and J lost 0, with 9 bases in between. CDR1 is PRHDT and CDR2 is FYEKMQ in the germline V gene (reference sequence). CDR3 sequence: CASSLGQDHSYNEQFF. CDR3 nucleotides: TGTGCCAGCAGCTTAGGCCAGGACCACTCCTACAATGAGCAGTTCTTC. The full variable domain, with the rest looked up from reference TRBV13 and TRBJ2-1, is AAGVIQSPRHLIKEKRETATLKCYPIPRHDTVYWYQQGPGQDPQFLISFYEKMQSDKGSIPDRFSAQQFSDYHSELNMSSLELGDSALYFCASSLGQDHSYNEQFFGPGTRLTVL.

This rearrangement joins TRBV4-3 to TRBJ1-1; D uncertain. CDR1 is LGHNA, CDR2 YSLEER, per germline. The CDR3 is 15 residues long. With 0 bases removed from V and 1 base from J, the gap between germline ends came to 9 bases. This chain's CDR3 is CASSQDIQPNTEAFF. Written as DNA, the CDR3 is TGCGCCAGCAGCCAAGATATACAGCCGAACACTGAAGCTTTCTTT.